The 6 T cell receptor beta chains in this list originate from one sample, sequenced in a study of T cell repertoires in cytomegalovirus infection. No cognate antigen is known for these TCRs. A single record per CDR3 protein comes from TCRdb applying MiXCR to the reads. Of approximately 140,000 distinct CDR3 sequences in the sample, roughly a quarter were seen once. Sequencing used PBMCs, sequenced either directly or after in vitro stimulation (not recorded which). The receptors originated from a human donor in good health (CMV status not recorded). Some clones in this sample may be carry-over from other donors' samples.

The chain employs TRBV7-9 and TRBJ1-1; D not certain. CDR1 is SEHNR, CDR2 FQNEAQ, per germline (reference sequence). Trimming left V 2 bases short and J 5 bases short, with 18 bases between. CDR3 length: 16 residues. This CDR3 is CASSLIIGVGSTEAFF. CDR3 nucleotide sequence: TGTGCCAGCAGCTTAATTATCGGTGTGGGGAGTACTGAAGCTTTCTTT.

This clonotype was counted only a few times. J is TRBJ2-1 and V is TRBV12-3 or TRBV12-4; the D is unclear. Trimming removed 7 bases at V and 9 bases at J, with 10 bases between. The CDR3 sequence is 11 residues long. DNA for the CDR3: TGTGCCAGCACCCTTAGGGTTGAGCAGTTCTTC. Translating it yields CASTLRVEQFF.

This clonotype occurred a few times. The chain employs TRBV23-1 and TRBJ2-2, with D unclear. TRBV23-1 is reported as an ORF; its role is uncertain. Trimming took 2 bases from V and 1 from J, leaving 14 bases between them. The CDR3 is made up of 17 amino acids. The DNA of the CDR3 is TGCGCCAGCAGTCAAGATTTTGAATGCGAGAACACCGGGGAGCTGTTTTTT. Residues: CASSQDFECENTGELFF.

This clonotype appeared a few times. The V gene is TRBV28, the J gene TRBJ2-1; a weak D match, TRBD2 (5 bases). The germline gives CDR1 MDHEN, CDR2 SYDVKM. CDR3 length: 10 amino acids. V was pared by 6 bases and J by 10 bases, with 7 bases between. CDR3 residues: CASSSGEQFF. The CDR3 DNA sequence: TGTGCCAGCAGCTCGGGGGAGCAGTTCTTC.

In its sample, this clonotype was seen a few times. The chain joins TRBV19 to TRBJ2-1, with D unresolved. Trimming removed 5 bases from V and 0 bases from J, with 11 bases in between. This CDR3 spans 15 amino acids. The germline gives CDR1 LNHDA, CDR2 SQIVND (reference sequence). The CDR3, as DNA: TGTGCCAGTAGTGCTGCTAGAGGCTCCTACAATGAGCAGTTCTTC. It is translated as CASSAARGSYNEQFF.

This chain connects TRBV6-7 to TRBJ2-2; a possible D gene is TRBD2 (5 bases). TRBV6-7 is assigned to the ORF class and has an uncertain function. V lost 2 bases, J lost 6 bases, and 16 bases lay in between. The CDR3 extends over 16 amino acids. CDR3 nucleotides: TGTGCCAGCAGTTACCGTGGATCGCGAGGGCCCGGGGAGCTGTTTTTT. It is translated as CASSYRGSRGPGELFF.